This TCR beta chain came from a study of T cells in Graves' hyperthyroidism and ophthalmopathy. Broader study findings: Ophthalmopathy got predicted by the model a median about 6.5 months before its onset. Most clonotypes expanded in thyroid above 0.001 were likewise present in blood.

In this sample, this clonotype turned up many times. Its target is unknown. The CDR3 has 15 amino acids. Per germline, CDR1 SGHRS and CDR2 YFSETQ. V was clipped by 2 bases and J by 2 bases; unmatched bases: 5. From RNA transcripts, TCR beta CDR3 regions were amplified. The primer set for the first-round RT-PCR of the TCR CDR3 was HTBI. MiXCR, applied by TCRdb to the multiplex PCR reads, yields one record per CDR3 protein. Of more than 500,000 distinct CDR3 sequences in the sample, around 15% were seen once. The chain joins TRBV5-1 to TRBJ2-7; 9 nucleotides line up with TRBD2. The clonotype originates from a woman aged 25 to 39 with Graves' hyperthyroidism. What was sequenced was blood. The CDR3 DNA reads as TGCGCCAGCAGCTTCCAGCGGGAGGCGGCCTACGAGCAGTACTTC. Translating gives CASSFQREAAYEQYF.